Described below is a single TCR beta chain sequence and its context. The antigen remains undetermined. These data come from a study of cytomegalovirus exposure and HLA in healthy donors. Study results and caveats: When the data were analyzed later, several of the most significant clusters appeared to be linked to common viral pathogens. Because they were indistinguishable, some V segments, including TRBV6-2 and TRBV6-3, were excluded. Other equally common chains were less clonally expanded than HLA-associated TCR beta chains, a later analysis showed. Researchers reportedly found TCR beta sequences accurately predicted most subjects' HLA-A and HLA-B alleles.

This PCR relied on a set of 60 Vbeta primers and 13 Jbeta primers. The method was immunoSEQ multiplex PCR; TCRdb's version includes in-frame clones alone and lacks a portion of them. The table has more than 95,000 clones, 75% to 85% seen once; the top ten hold under 9.5%. The V gene's germline CDR1 is SGHTA and CDR2 FQGNSA. The CDR3 consists of 15 residues. Unmatched junction bases numbered 5, after V lost 0 bases and J lost 3 bases. The V and J genes are TRBV7-2 and TRBJ2-7; 7 bases line up with TRBD1. Sequencing used PBMCs. This TCR was sampled from a woman in her fifties or sixties in good health and CMV-seropositive. CDR3 DNA: TGTGCCAGCAGCTTAGCAACAGGGGCCAACTACGAGCAGTACTTC. Its protein is CASSLATGANYEQYF.